This is a list of T cell receptor beta chains from one sample in a study of shared T cell receptors in the human thymus. The protocol was immunoSEQ multiplex PCR, while the TCRdb copy is restricted to in-frame clones and leaves out a portion. The sample shows about 500,000 clones, approximately 80% of them seen only once. These data are also associated with another study on human thymus T cells.

Sequenced material: thymocytes. The receptors were gathered from a boy in the first two years of life with a congenital heart defect. Each CDR3 is given without its conserved first and last residue. D genes are given only for firm matches.

v_gene | d_gene | CDR3aa
TRBV9 | TRBD2 | ASSTGLAGDLSYEQY
TRBV14 | TRBD2 | ASSQDLAGVDEQY
TRBV27 | TRBD2 | ASSLFLREGPFEQY
TRBV18 | . | ASSLGQAYYAQY
TRBV9 | TRBD1 | ASSERTGILSEAF
TRBV5-4 | . | ASSLVTSRETQREQY
TRBV7-2 | . | ASTSRRERAQYEQY
TRBV4-1 | TRBD2 | ASSQEASGTDEQF
TRBV9 | . | ASSVGHTTNEKLF
TRBV5-4 | . | ASSLGRGPGTYNSPLH
TRBV10-1 | . | ASSGPCPGHPLYEQY
TRBV20-1 | . | SATSYGYT
TRBV25-1 | . | ASSTGASGANVLT
TRBV7-2 | . | ASSIEGGRTDTQY
TRBV6-1 | . | ASSDSGGLAGYT
TRBV5-5 | . | ASSQLGHVPGYT
TRBV6-1 | . | ASSEAPGGLSNQPQH
TRBV7-8 | TRBD2 | VSSLHTRSGAPYEQY
TRBV18 | . | ASSPDREAF
TRBV6-5 | TRBD2 | ASSLGTSITGELF
TRBV11-3 | TRBD1 | ASSLAVWDRGYEQY
TRBV4-3 | TRBD1 | ASSQDWAGQGYYEQY
TRBV5-4 | TRBD1 | ASSLGDRGKNIQY
TRBV6-1 | . | ASSLDTGTYEQY
TRBV5-6 | TRBD1 | ASSYPGQGGTNEKLF
TRBV6-8 | TRBD2 | ASSSVAGVSYEQY
TRBV9 | TRBD2 | ASSPRGGGWTDTQY
TRBV5-6 | TRBD2 | ASSYKRELSTDTQY
TRBV27 | . | ASSRTGGNTIY
TRBV7-2 | . | ASSLSGWETQY
TRBV19 | TRBD1 | ASSIVRTGTNYGYT
TRBV9 | . | ASSVVTDYNEQF
TRBV6-1 | TRBD2 | ASSARLAGGMADTQY
TRBV19 | . | ASSLGAGLNEQF
TRBV5-8 | . | ASSLVGRPGDYEQY
TRBV29-1 | . | SVTGLGTEAF
TRBV7-9 | TRBD2 | ASSLVREASYEQY
TRBV27 | . | ASSLSTDQETQY
TRBV5-1 | . | ASRPTGKGTGELF
TRBV29-1 | TRBD2 | SVESSGRSDETQY
TRBV18 | . | ASSRVQGVAYEQY
TRBV6-5 | TRBD1 | ASSRNRGDYNEQF
TRBV7-9 | TRBD2 | ASSTGLAGPYEQY
TRBV28 | TRBD2 | ASSFFAGGPQEQY
TRBV7-9 | TRBD1 | ASSLRTGANTEAF
TRBV6-1 | TRBD2 | ASSGEREWEPGELF
TRBV19 | . | ASTKNAEGRAYGDEKLF
TRBV4-1 | . | ASSQVRDQPQH
TRBV5-4 | . | ASSLVGGKIGTDTQY
TRBV4-3 | TRBD2 | ASSQDSGLAEPSSYNEQF
TRBV5-8 | . | ASSFGPGLRTCYEQY
TRBV28 | . | ASSPKRQGTDTQY
TRBV18 | TRBD2 | ASSPPRLAGEPTEQF
TRBV6-5 | . | ASSYSIQFGDTEAF
TRBV4-1 | TRBD1 | ASSQEGQGTYTDTQY